A single sample gave rise to the 27 T cell receptor beta chains below, sequenced in a study of shared clonotypes between healthy human individuals. Assay used: immunoSEQ multiplex PCR; TCRdb lists only in-frame clones, some missing. The sample lists hundreds of thousands of clones, approximately 95% occurring once. The naive CD8 fraction comprised CD45RO-negative cells positively selected for CCR7 and excluded terminally differentiated effector memory CD45RA+ cells. Sequencing used naive CD8+ T cells sorted from blood. These receptors all come from a woman aged 30 to 39 in good health.

The genes are TRBV7-8 and TRBJ2-7; 8 nucleotides align to TRBD1. CDR1 SGHVS and CDR2 FQNEAQ come from the germline V gene. The V and J ends lost 5 bases and 3 bases, in that order; junction bases with no gene match: 9. The CDR3 has 15 amino acids. The CDR3 loop reads CASSGGQEGYYEQYF. The CDR3 region has the DNA TGTGCCAGCAGCGGGGGACAGGAGGGCTACTACGAGCAGTACTTC.

As for this clone: Additional DNA sequences in this sample encode the identical CDR3. The V gene is TRBV27, the J gene TRBJ2-7; D is perhaps TRBD1 (6 bases). V lost 2 bases to trimming and J lost 2 bases, with 7 bases between them. The CDR3 length is 13 residues. CDR1 MNHEY and CDR2 SMNVEV come from the germline V gene (reference sequence). As DNA, the CDR3 is TGTGCCAGCAGTTTAAGGGGGACCTACGAGCAGTACTTC. It specifies CASSLRGTYEQYF.

This clone is a singleton in its sample. Other nucleotide sequences from this sample produce the same CDR3. The rearrangement links TRBV4-2 to TRBJ2-7, with D unclear. Germline V gives CDR1 LGHNA, CDR2 YNFKEQ. This CDR3 has 12 residues. Trimming shortened V by 1 base and J by 2 bases, and 3 bases separated the two germline ends. Here the CDR3 reads CASSQGAYEQYF. For the CDR3, the DNA is TGTGCCAGCAGCCAAGGTGCCTACGAGCAGTACTTC.

The V call is TRBV27, the J call TRBJ1-5, with TRBD1 as a possible D gene (5 bases). Per the germline V gene, CDR1 is MNHEY and CDR2 is SMNVEV (reference sequence). CDR3 size: 16 residues. V lost 5 bases and J lost 3, with 17 bases in between. CDR3 residues: CASSASEGEHNQPQHF. In DNA form, the CDR3 reads TGTGCCAGCAGTGCCTCCGAAGGGGAGCACAATCAGCCCCAGCATTTT.

CDR3 in amino acids: CASGTGVYEQYF. Written as DNA, the CDR3 is TGTGCCAGCGGGACAGGGGTCTACGAGCAGTACTTC. The chain employs TRBV27 and TRBJ2-7, with 10 bases aligning to TRBD1. The CDR3 length is 12 residues. From germline, CDR1 is MNHEY and CDR2 SMNVEV (reference sequence). The trim removed 8 bases at V and 3 bases at J, leaving 1 base unmatched.

This clone was counted once. The chain is built from TRBV28 and TRBJ2-3; 12 positions match TRBD2. The CDR3 extends over 17 amino acids. Germline CDR1 and CDR2: MDHEN and SYDVKM. The junction had 9 bases not matched to a gene; V was cut back by 2 bases and J by 6 bases. The CDR3 sequence: CASSLSLAGGPSDTQYF. CDR3 bases: TGTGCCAGCAGTTTAAGTCTAGCGGGAGGGCCGTCGGATACGCAGTATTTT.

The chain links TRBV19 to TRBJ2-7; D uncertain. Germline values: CDR1 LNHDA, CDR2 SQIVND (reference sequence). The CDR3 loop spans 15 amino acids. V was trimmed by 4 bases and J by 2 bases, leaving 15 bases between them. This CDR3 reads CASSRDQHTTYEQYF. CDR3 bases: TGTGCCAGTAGTAGGGATCAACATACGACCTACGAGCAGTACTTC.

This chain uses TRBV29-1 with TRBJ2-1; D gene ambiguous. V was cut by 3 bases and J by 10 bases, with 7 bases left in between. This CDR3 contains 10 residues. Germline assignment: CDR1 SQVTM and CDR2 ANQGSEA. CDR3 bases: TGCAGCGTTGACGCGGAAGAGCAGTTCTTC. This sequence encodes CSVDAEEQFF.

Written as DNA, the CDR3 is TGTGCCAGCAGCTGGGACTCGGATCGCGAGCAGTACTTC. Translation: CASSWDSDREQYF. The chain links TRBV7-9 to TRBJ2-7; a possible D gene is TRBD2 (6 bases). V was cut by 4 bases and J by 6 bases, with 13 bases left in between. CDR1 SEHNR and CDR2 FQNEAQ come from the germline V gene (reference sequence). The CDR3 runs to 13 residues.

The V and J genes are TRBV4-1 and TRBJ2-5; 7 bases fit TRBD2. The CDR3 consists of 18 residues. Trimming removed 1 base from V and 7 bases from J; junction bases left unmatched: 18. Germline lookup yields CDR1 MGHRA and CDR2 YSYEKL. The CDR3 loop reads CASSQGLQMGGSLGTQYF. The CDR3 DNA is TGCGCCAGCAGCCAAGGTCTTCAAATGGGCGGGAGCTTGGGGACCCAGTACTTC.

This clone occurred once. The J gene is TRBJ2-7, the V gene TRBV27; 7 nucleotides line up with TRBD1. CDR3 length: 15 residues. CDR1 and CDR2 (germline): MNHEY, SMNVEV (reference sequence). V shed 3 bases, J shed 6 bases, and the junction held 11 bases outside the gene matches. The CDR3 sequence is CASSFAGTAFGEQYF. In nucleotides, the CDR3 is TGTGCCAGCAGTTTTGCCGGGACAGCTTTTGGCGAGCAGTACTTC.

The rearrangement joins TRBV13 to TRBJ2-2; D perhaps matches TRBD1 (6 bases). The CDR3 has 17 amino acids. Trimming took off 1 base at V and 0 bases at J, with 12 bases between the two ends. Germline CDR1 and CDR2: PRHDT and FYEKMQ (reference sequence). The CDR3 DNA reads as TGTGCCAGCAGCTTAGCTGGGGGCCCTCCGAACACCGGGGAGCTGTTTTTT. This codes for CASSLAGGPPNTGELFF.

Note on this clone: Other DNA sequences in this sample translate to the same CDR3. This sequence joins TRBV19 and TRBJ2-1; D remains unclear. V lost 3 bases and J 6 bases, leaving 6 bases between the germline ends. The V gene's germline CDR1 is LNHDA and CDR2 SQIVND (reference sequence). The CDR3 consists of 12 residues. Written as DNA, the CDR3 is TGTGCCAGTAGTATCGGTGCCAATGAGCAGTTCTTC. This sequence encodes CASSIGANEQFF.

The chain has TRBV15 and TRBJ1-5, with unresolved D. Germline V gives CDR1 LNHNV, CDR2 YYDKDF (reference sequence). V lost 3 bases and J lost 3, with 15 bases in between. The CDR3 runs 16 residues. CDR3 region: CATSSRGLSYNQPQHF. CDR3 nucleotides: TGTGCCACCAGCAGCCGAGGCTTGTCATACAATCAGCCCCAGCATTTT.

The chain uses TRBV30 and TRBJ1-5; D is possibly TRBD1 (5 bases). This CDR3 region has 15 residues. Trimming took off 2 bases at V and 5 bases at J, with 16 bases between the two ends. From germline, CDR1 is GTSNPN and CDR2 SVGIG (reference sequence). The CDR3 loop is CAWSLGHGVYQPQHF. CDR3 DNA: TGTGCCTGGAGTTTAGGACACGGAGTGTATCAGCCCCAGCATTTT.

The chain combines TRBV19 with TRBJ2-5; unclear D gene. Trimming shortened V by 5 bases and J by 5 bases, and 21 bases separated the two germline ends. CDR3 length equals 16 residues. From germline, CDR1 is LNHDA and CDR2 SQIVND (reference sequence). CDR3 DNA: TGTGCCAGTAGTTTCGCGACACAACATGTAACGGAGACCCAGTACTTC. Protein: CASSFATQHVTETQYF.

The V call is TRBV13, the J call TRBJ2-5; the D gene is possibly TRBD1 (5 bases). The CDR3 totals 16 residues. Germline assignment: CDR1 PRHDT and CDR2 FYEKMQ (reference sequence). V lost 5 bases and J lost 2, with 18 bases in between. For the CDR3, the DNA is TGTGCCAGCAGCCCAATAGGCGACCGACAGCAAGAGACCCAGTACTTC. This sequence encodes CASSPIGDRQQETQYF.

CDR3 amino acids: CASSIGLDPTEAFF. In DNA form, the CDR3 reads TGTGCCAGTAGTATTGGTTTGGACCCGACTGAAGCTTTCTTT. The rearrangement uses TRBV19 and TRBJ1-1, with unresolved D. The CDR3 sequence is 14 residues long. With 3 bases removed from V and 5 bases from J, the gap between germline ends came to 13 bases. Germline V CDR1 and CDR2: LNHDA, SQIVND (reference sequence).

V gene TRBV27 combines with J gene TRBJ1-6; 7 bases are a match to TRBD1. V shed 5 bases, J shed 4 bases, and the junction held 5 bases outside the gene matches. Germline CDR1 is MNHEY and CDR2 is SMNVEV (reference sequence). CDR3 length equals 15 residues. The CDR3 DNA is TGTGCCAGCAGTACCCGGGACAGATATAATTCACCCCTCCACTTT. Translation: CASSTRDRYNSPLHF.

The rearrangement joins TRBV19 to TRBJ1-5, with TRBD1 as a possible D gene (5 bases). With 5 bases removed from V and 4 bases from J, the gap between germline ends came to 24 bases. Germline values: CDR1 LNHDA, CDR2 SQIVND (reference sequence). This CDR3 has 18 residues. The CDR3 region has the DNA TGTGCCAGTAGTCCCCGGAAGGGGCTGGAAAATGGTAATCAGCCCCAGCATTTT. It specifies CASSPRKGLENGNQPQHF.

The rearrangement joins TRBV7-9 to TRBJ1-2; D is possibly TRBD1 (5 bases). The CDR3 runs 14 residues. Trimming stripped 3 bases from V and 4 bases from J, with 12 bases between. The V gene's germline CDR1 is SEHNR and CDR2 FQNEAQ (reference sequence). The CDR3 nucleotides are TGTGCCAGCAGCTTGGACGCGGGGGGCTATGGCTACACCTTC. Amino acids: CASSLDAGGYGYTF.

Note on this clone: A single base separates this from a much larger clone, so it may be a read error. The chain carries TRBV7-6 and TRBJ2-7; D is unresolved. Germline V gene lookup returns CDR1 SGHVS and CDR2 FNYEAQ. V was shortened by 5 bases and J by 1 base, with 3 bases between the two germline ends. This CDR3 region has 11 residues. The CDR3 loop is CASSPSYEQYF. CDR3 bases: TGTGCCAGCAGCCCGTCCTACGAGCAGTACTTC.

The V call is TRBV6-6, the J call TRBJ2-2; 8 nucleotides match TRBD1. V lost 8 bases, J lost 5 bases, and 10 bases stayed unmatched. Looked up from germline, CDR1 is MNHNY and CDR2 is SVGAGI (reference sequence). This CDR3 has 15 amino acids. CDR3 amino acids: CASGLGQGFTGELFF. Written as DNA, the CDR3 is TGTGCCAGCGGTCTCGGACAGGGATTTACCGGGGAGCTGTTTTTT.

The chain is built from TRBV7-8 and TRBJ2-3; D not certain. CDR3 length equals 15 residues. Germline CDR1 and CDR2: SGHVS and FQNEAQ. V lost 0 bases and J lost 0, with 7 bases in between. CDR3 sequence: CASSLAGLSTDTQYF. The CDR3 DNA reads TGTGCCAGCAGCTTAGCGGGCCTAAGCACAGATACGCAGTATTTT.

The chain recombines TRBV2 with TRBJ1-5; TRBD1 matches at 8 bases. CDR1 and CDR2 from the germline V gene are SNHLY and FYNNEI. The CDR3 consists of 14 residues. V shed 6 bases, J shed 7 bases, and the junction held 8 bases outside the gene matches. The CDR3 DNA is TGTGCCAGCAGCGAGACAGGGGAGGTGCAGCCCCAGCATTTT. Protein sequence: CASSETGEVQPQHF.

The J gene is TRBJ2-7, the V gene TRBV9, with TRBD1 as a possible D gene (6 bases). CDR3 length: 18 amino acids. Germline CDR1 SGDLS, CDR2 YYNGEE. V was pared by 6 bases and J by 2 bases, with 27 bases between. This CDR3 is CASTPTGDDSITTYEQYF. CDR3 nucleotide sequence: TGTGCCAGCACCCCGACAGGAGATGATTCCATCACCACCTACGAGCAGTACTTC.

This clone was detected only once. The genes are TRBV9 and TRBJ2-7; TRBD2 matches at 7 bases. CDR1 is SGDLS, CDR2 YYNGEE, per germline. The CDR3 is 16 amino acids. V was clipped by 2 bases and J by 3 bases; unmatched bases: 11. Written as DNA, the CDR3 is TGTGCCAGCAGCGTCTCTCTAGCGGAGCTAGTCTACGAGCAGTACTTC. It codes for CASSVSLAELVYEQYF.